This TCR beta chain was sequenced during a study of T cells in localized non-small cell lung cancer. The study's findings and limits: Uninvolved adjacent lung showed peak T cell clonality, exceeding tumor. The study linked higher blood T cell density to longer overall survival. Owing to sequencing of a solitary tumor region, heterogeneity cannot be discounted. Adjacent lung held a median roughly 60 of the top 100 tumor clones.

Generated by immunoSEQ multiplex PCR, the TCRdb table keeps only in-frame clones and is missing some. Counted here are roughly 10,000 clones, less than 30% occurring once; the ten biggest clones make up about 5.1%. This clone has just a few counts. The antigen remains unidentified. The CDR3 is 12 amino acids. The V end lost 9 bases, the J end lost 0 bases, and 9 bases lay between the germline ends. The germline V gene encodes CDR1 LNHDA and CDR2 SQIVND (reference sequence). The chain carries TRBV19 and TRBJ2-7; TRBD1 or TRBD2 may be the D gene (5 bases each). The source material was lung tumor tissue, sampled before any cancer treatment. This sequence was found in a man aged 35-75 years with stage I lung adenocarcinoma. DNA for the CDR3: TGTGCCAGCGGGGCAGGCTCCTACGAGCAGTACTTC. Its translation is CASGAGSYEQYF.